This TCR beta chain was observed in a study of monozygotic twins with inflammatory bowel disease. About this clonotype itself: Its antigen is undetermined.

Study-level points and caveats: On the inverse Simpson index, IBD patients scored lower for TCRbeta diversity than healthy co-twins.

The germline V gene has CDR1 MNHEY and CDR2 SMNVEV (reference sequence). The CDR3 consists of 17 residues. No DNA is given; TCRdb re-called the 5' RACE reads and lists each CDR3 protein once. This listing includes 330,000 or so distinct CDR3 sequences. An approximately 2.3 ml blood sample was drawn per donor. This TCR came from a human donor with ulcerative colitis or Crohn's disease, or a healthy co-twin of an affected twin (not recorded which). The chain is built from TRBV27 and TRBJ1-6. Sequenced input: blood. The CDR3: CASSSPRATGYNSPLHF.